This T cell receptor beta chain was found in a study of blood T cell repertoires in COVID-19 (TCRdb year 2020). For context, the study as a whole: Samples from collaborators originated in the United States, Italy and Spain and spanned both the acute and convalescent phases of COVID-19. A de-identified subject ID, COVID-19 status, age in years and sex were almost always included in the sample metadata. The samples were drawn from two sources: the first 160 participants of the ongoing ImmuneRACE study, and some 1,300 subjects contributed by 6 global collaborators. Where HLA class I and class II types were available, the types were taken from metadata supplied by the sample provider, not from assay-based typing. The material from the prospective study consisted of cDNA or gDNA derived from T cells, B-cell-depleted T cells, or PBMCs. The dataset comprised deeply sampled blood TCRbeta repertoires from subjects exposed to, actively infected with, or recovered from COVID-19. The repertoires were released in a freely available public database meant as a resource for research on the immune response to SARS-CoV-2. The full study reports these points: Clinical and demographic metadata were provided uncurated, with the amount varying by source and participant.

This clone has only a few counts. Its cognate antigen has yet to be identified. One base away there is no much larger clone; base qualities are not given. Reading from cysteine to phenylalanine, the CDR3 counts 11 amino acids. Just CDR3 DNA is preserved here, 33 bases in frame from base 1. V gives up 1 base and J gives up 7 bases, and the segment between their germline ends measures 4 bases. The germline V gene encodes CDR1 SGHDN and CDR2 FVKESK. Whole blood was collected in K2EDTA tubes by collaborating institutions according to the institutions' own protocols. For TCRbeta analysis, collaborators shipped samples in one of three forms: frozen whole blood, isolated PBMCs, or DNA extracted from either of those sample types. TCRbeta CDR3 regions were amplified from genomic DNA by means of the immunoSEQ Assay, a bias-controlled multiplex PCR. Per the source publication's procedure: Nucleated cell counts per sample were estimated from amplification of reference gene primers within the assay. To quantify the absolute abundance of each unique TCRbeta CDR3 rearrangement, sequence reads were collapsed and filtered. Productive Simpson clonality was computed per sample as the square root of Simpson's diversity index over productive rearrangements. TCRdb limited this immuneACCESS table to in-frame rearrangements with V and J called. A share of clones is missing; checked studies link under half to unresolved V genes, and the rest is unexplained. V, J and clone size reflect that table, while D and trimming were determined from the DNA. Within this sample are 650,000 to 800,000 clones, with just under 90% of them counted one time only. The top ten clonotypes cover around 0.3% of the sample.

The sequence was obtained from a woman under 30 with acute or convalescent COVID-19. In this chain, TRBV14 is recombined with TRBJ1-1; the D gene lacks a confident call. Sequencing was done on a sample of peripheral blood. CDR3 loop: CASSQVSEAFF. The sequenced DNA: TGTGCCAGCAGCCAAGTTAGTGAAGCTTTCTTT.